These 2 T cell receptor beta chains originate from one sample sequenced in a study of cytomegalovirus exposure and HLA in healthy donors. With 60 Vbeta and 13 Jbeta primers, the PCR was carried out. Some clones are missing from TCRdb's copy, which holds only in-frame ones; the method was immunoSEQ multiplex PCR. The sample yields around 160,000 clones, about 80% seen once. Specimen: PBMCs. These receptors were obtained from a man aged 18 to 30 in good health and CMV-seropositive.

This clone appeared a few times. The V call is TRBV7-3, the J call TRBJ2-1, with 8 nucleotides matching TRBD2. This CDR3 contains 20 residues. In germline, CDR1 is SGHTA, CDR2 FQGTGA. V was pared by 0 bases and J by 4 bases, with 17 bases of the junction left unmatched. In DNA form, the CDR3 reads TGTGCCAGCAGCTTAACGGGACTAGTGGGGGGCGGGGTGGCGTACAATGAGCAGTTCTTC. Translated: CASSLTGLVGGGVAYNEQFF.

This chain links TRBV12-5 with TRBJ2-1, with 8 bases aligning to TRBD2. The CDR3 consists of 18 residues. Germline values: CDR1 LGHNT, CDR2 FRNRAP. Trimming took 2 bases from V and 5 from J; bases not matched to a gene: 14. The CDR3 is CASGLTPARAGANNEQFF. The CDR3 bases are TGTGCTAGTGGTTTGACCCCCGCCAGAGCGGGAGCCAACAATGAGCAGTTCTTC. The full variable domain, completed using reference TRBV12-5 and TRBJ2-1, is DARVTQTPRHKVTEMGQEVTMRCQPILGHNTVFWYRQTMMQGLELLAYFRNRAPLDDSGMPKDRFSAEMPDATLATLKIQPSEPRDSAVYFCASGLTPARAGANNEQFFGPGTRLTVL.